Listed below are T cell receptor beta chains from one sample, sequenced in a study of CD8 T cells in Susac syndrome. TCRdb used MiXCR to reprocess the immunoSEQ multiplex PCR reads, holding one entry per CDR3 protein. The data show roughly 130,000 distinct CDR3 sequences, around 96% seen once. The sample taken for sequencing was CD4+ T cells from PBMCs. The source of these receptors is a human donor with Susac syndrome. The CDR3 runs from the conserved cysteine through the conserved F or W. Fields, in order: clone size, V gene, D gene, J gene, CDR3 DNA, CDR3 protein. A D gene is named only where the DNA matches it firmly. Clone sizes are given selectively: once, few, many, or a class where the clone is expanded.

NA,TRBV29-1,NA,TRBJ1-1,TGCAGCGTTGAAAAGAGGTTACAAAACACTGAAGCTTTCTTT,CSVEKRLQNTEAFF
NA,TRBV6-5,TRBD1,TRBJ1-2,TGTGCCAGCAGTCCCCGGGACAGGGGCGGGTATGGCTACACCTTC,CASSPRDRGGYGYTF
NA,TRBV19,NA,TRBJ1-3,TGTGCCAGTAGTATATCGACAGTCCTCTCTGGAAACACCATATATTTT,CASSISTVLSGNTIYF
NA,TRBV12-3/TRBV12-4,NA,TRBJ2-7,TGTGCCAGCAGTACAAGACTCTACGAGCAGTACTTC,CASSTRLYEQYF
once,TRBV29-1,NA,TRBJ1-2,TGCAGCGTTGAAGAGAAGGGGGGGAGCGGCTACACCTTC,CSVEEKGGSGYTF
once,TRBV20-1,NA,TRBJ2-3,TGCAGTGCTAGCGGCGGAGATACGCAGTATTTT,CSASGGDTQYF
NA,TRBV29-1,TRBD1,TRBJ1-5,TGCAGCGTTGCGGACAGGGCCCGGGAGCCCCAGCATTTT,CSVADRAREPQHF
NA,TRBV6-5,TRBD1,TRBJ1-1,TGTGCCAGCAGGGGGACAGGGGCGGCTGAAGCTTTCTTT,CASRGTGAAEAFF
NA,TRBV29-1,NA,TRBJ1-1,TGCAGCGTTGTGGACCTACGGGAGGACACTGAAGCTTTCTTT,CSVVDLREDTEAFF
NA,TRBV29-1,TRBD1,TRBJ2-7,TGCAGCGTTGATCCGACAGGGAATGACTACGAGCAGTACTTC,CSVDPTGNDYEQYF
NA,TRBV30,TRBD1,TRBJ2-7,TGTGCCTGGAGGAAGGGGGCCTTAGGGGACGAGCAGTACTTC,CAWRKGALGDEQYF
once,TRBV12-3/TRBV12-4,NA,TRBJ2-4,TGTGCCAGCAGATCGGACTACCTCAAAAACATTCAGTACTTC,CASRSDYLKNIQYF
NA,TRBV7-7,NA,TRBJ2-6,TGTGCTATCCGACAGGCCGGGGCCAACGTCCTGACTTTC,CAIRQAGANVLTF
NA,TRBV25-1,NA,TRBJ2-3,TGTGCCAGCAGCCGAGAAGGCCCCGGGCGGACGCAGTATTTT,CASSREGPGRTQYF
NA,TRBV18,TRBD2,TRBJ2-4,TGTGCCAGCTCACCACTTCCCGGGACTAGCGGGGATCGGGGCAACATTCAGTACTTC,CASSPLPGTSGDRGNIQYF
NA,TRBV29-1,NA,TRBJ1-1,TGCAGCGTTGACTTTAACACTGAAGCTTTCTTT,CSVDFNTEAFF
NA,TRBV20-1,NA,TRBJ1-2,TGCAGTGCTTCGACGGTTAACTATGGCTACACCTTC,CSASTVNYGYTF
NA,TRBV27,TRBD2,TRBJ2-7,TGTGCCAGCAGTCCGGGACTAGCGGGACCCCCCTACGAGCAGTACTTC,CASSPGLAGPPYEQYF
NA,TRBV4-2,TRBD1,TRBJ2-7,TGTGCCAGCAGCCAGTCGGGACAGGGAGGGCAGTACTTC,CASSQSGQGGQYF
NA,TRBV29-1,TRBD2,TRBJ2-3,TGCAGCGTTGTAGCAGCGGGGCCTTTATATTTT,CSVVAAGPLYF
NA,TRBV5-1,NA,TRBJ1-1,TGCGCCAGCAGCTTACATGGACAGTTGAACACTGAAGCTTTCTTT,CASSLHGQLNTEAFF
NA,TRBV12-3/TRBV12-4,TRBD1,TRBJ1-5,TGTGCCAGCAGTTCGGGACAGGGGGCCTGGCAGCCCCAGCATTTT,CASSSGQGAWQPQHF
NA,TRBV20-1,TRBD2,TRBJ2-2,TGCAGTGCTAGAGAACTAGCGGGAGTGGTCACCGGGGAGCTGTTTTTT,CSARELAGVVTGELFF
NA,TRBV5-1,NA,TRBJ2-2,TGCGCCAGCAGCTTGTCCCAGATCGGGAACACCGGGGAGCTGTTTTTT,CASSLSQIGNTGELFF
NA,TRBV19,NA,TRBJ1-5,TGTGCCAGTGGGGGGGAGGATTATAGCAATCAGCCCCAGCATTTT,CASGGEDYSNQPQHF
NA,TRBV28,NA,TRBJ1-5,TGTGCCAGCAGTGAAGGGACAAATCAGCCCCAGCATTTT,CASSEGTNQPQHF
NA,TRBV4-1,NA,TRBJ1-3,TGCGCCAGCAGCCGAGGGGAATCTGGAAACACCATATATTTT,CASSRGESGNTIYF
once,TRBV12-3/TRBV12-4,NA,TRBJ2-5,TGTGCCAGCAGTTTTAACAGGGCGGAGACCCAGTACTTC,CASSFNRAETQYF
NA,TRBV5-1,NA,TRBJ1-5,TGCGCCAGCAGCGCGGACAGTGAAAATCAGCCCCAGCATTTT,CASSADSENQPQHF
NA,TRBV20-1,TRBD2,TRBJ2-7,TGCAGGGCTCTAGCGGGTGACACCTACGAGCAGTACTTC,CRALAGDTYEQYF
NA,TRBV30,TRBD2,TRBJ2-7,TGTGCCTGGAGTATTGGCGGGGGTTACGAGCAGTACTTC,CAWSIGGGYEQYF
NA,TRBV10-3,TRBD1,TRBJ2-7,TGTGCCATCAGGGAACAGGGGGCTATCTACGAGCAGTACTTC,CAIREQGAIYEQYF
NA,TRBV29-1,NA,TRBJ1-1,TGCAGCGTTGGGTACGGGGGCGCCGGGAACACTGAAGCTTTCTTT,CSVGYGGAGNTEAFF
NA,TRBV4-2,NA,TRBJ2-2,TGTGCCAGCAGCCAAGAGAGGGCCGGGGAGCTGTTTTTT,CASSQERAGELFF
NA,TRBV5-4,TRBD1,TRBJ1-1,TGTGCCAGCATCCCCCGAGGGGGCAGTTTCACTGAAGCTTTCTTT,CASIPRGGSFTEAFF
NA,TRBV29-1,TRBD2,TRBJ2-1,TGCAGCGTTGTTTTGGGGACTAGGTACAATGAGCAGTTCTTC,CSVVLGTRYNEQFF